The 29 T cell receptor beta chains below come from one sample, sequenced in a study of blood T cell repertoires in COVID-19. The repertoire was sequenced with immunoSEQ multiplex PCR; TCRdb's copy has only in-frame clones and lacks some. The sample lists about 130,000 clones, 83% occurring once. Specimen: PBMCs or T cells enriched from blood (not recorded which). Receptors were obtained from a man aged 30-40 years who had recovered from COVID-19.

This chain links TRBV4-1 with TRBJ1-6, with TRBD1 as a possible D gene (6 bases). The V gene lost 2 bases and the J gene lost 5 bases, with 13 bases spanning the gap. This CDR3 region has 16 residues. The germline gives CDR1 MGHRA, CDR2 YSYEKL. The CDR3 coding sequence is TGCGCCAGCAGCCAATTGGCCGGACAGAATAATTCACCCCTCCACTTT. This sequence encodes CASSQLAGQNNSPLHF.

This chain uses TRBV3-1 (or the pseudogene TRBV3-2) with TRBJ1-1; TRBD1 matches 7 bases. Germline V lookup: CDR1 LGHDT, CDR2 YNNKEL (reference sequence). V gave up 5 bases and J gave up 7 bases; unmatched junction bases: 4. The CDR3 length is 12 residues. The CDR3 region is CASSRGQNEAFF. CDR3 DNA: TGTGCCAGCAGCAGGGGACAGAATGAAGCTTTCTTT.

The chain links TRBV18 to TRBJ2-2; 10 nucleotides align to TRBD2. Germline lookup yields CDR1 KGHSH and CDR2 LQKENI. V lost 2 bases, J lost 6 bases, and 3 bases stayed unmatched. This CDR3 has 15 amino acids. CDR3 in DNA: TGTGCCAGCTCACCAAATAGCGGGAGGCCCGGGGAGCTGTTTTTT. This sequence encodes CASSPNSGRPGELFF.

The rearrangement uses TRBV18 and TRBJ1-1, with no clear D. The CDR3 totals 13 residues. Germline V gene sequence: CDR1 KGHSH, CDR2 LQKENI. V gave up 0 bases and J gave up 7 bases, with 9 bases separating them. The CDR3 reads CASSPPAVLEAFF. Written as DNA, the CDR3 is TGTGCCAGCTCACCACCGGCAGTCCTTGAAGCTTTCTTT.

The genes are TRBV7-6 and TRBJ1-1, with D maybe TRBD1 (6 bases). V lost 5 bases and J lost 3, with 13 bases in between. CDR1 and CDR2 (germline): SGHVS, FNYEAQ. The CDR3 has 14 residues. The CDR3 DNA is TGTGCCAGCAGCCCAGGGGTAGAGGACACTGAAGCTTTCTTT. It specifies CASSPGVEDTEAFF.

V gene TRBV5-1 combines with J gene TRBJ2-7; 11 nucleotides match TRBD1. The J segment lost 3 bases and the V segment lost 2 bases, leaving 4 bases of the junction unmatched. This CDR3 comprises 15 residues. Germline V lookup: CDR1 SGHRS, CDR2 YFSETQ. The CDR3 here is CASSFDGTGGYEQYF. The CDR3 region has the DNA TGCGCCAGCAGCTTCGACGGGACAGGGGGCTACGAGCAGTACTTC. Full variable domain (outside the CDR3, taken from reference TRBV5-1 and TRBJ2-7): KAGVTQTPRYLIKTRGQQVTLSCSPISGHRSVSWYQQTPGQGLQFLFEYFSETQRNKGNFPGRFSGRQFSNSRSEMNVSTLELGDSALYLCASSFDGTGGYEQYFGPGTRLTVT.

V and J are TRBV7-2 and TRBJ2-3; 7 bases map to TRBD2. The germline gives CDR1 SGHTA, CDR2 FQGNSA. The CDR3 runs 15 residues. Trimming removed 4 bases from V and 0 bases from J; junction bases left unmatched: 4. The CDR3 bases are TGTGCCAGCAGCTCGACTAGCCGGAGCACAGATACGCAGTATTTT. Protein product: CASSSTSRSTDTQYF.

Many counts were recorded for this clone. CDR3 sequence reads: CASSCRDKPGGYEQYV. CDR3 DNA: TGTGCCAGCAGCTGCCGGGACAAACCTGGGGGATACGAGCAGTACGTC. The chain links TRBV2 to TRBJ2-7; D perhaps matches TRBD1 (6 bases). V lost 6 bases to trimming and J lost 4 bases, with 22 bases between them. This CDR3 is 16 amino acids long. The V gene's germline CDR1 is SNHLY and CDR2 FYNNEI.

V is TRBV5-1 and J is TRBJ1-4; no clear D. The ends were cut back, 2 bases at V and 0 bases at J, with 5 bases in the middle. This CDR3 contains 14 residues. The V gene's germline CDR1 is SGHRS and CDR2 YFSETQ. This CDR3 is CASSLAPTNEKLFF. The DNA of the CDR3 is TGCGCCAGCAGCTTAGCCCCAACTAATGAAAAACTGTTTTTT.

This clone occurred a few times. V and J are TRBV7-2 and TRBJ1-5, with 9 positions matching TRBD1. The CDR3 consists of 15 residues. The germline gives CDR1 SGHTA, CDR2 FQGNSA. Trimming removed 6 bases from V and 3 bases from J; junction bases left unmatched: 6. CDR3 DNA: TGTGCCAGCAGAGCTACAGGGGGCTCCAATCAGCCCCAGCATTTT. Translated, it gives CASRATGGSNQPQHF.

V gene TRBV5-4 combines with J gene TRBJ2-7, with 7 bases that match TRBD1. Trimming took 0 bases from V and 4 from J; bases not matched to a gene: 1. The germline CDR1 and CDR2 sequences are SGHNT and YYREEE (reference sequence). The CDR3 covers 13 residues. CDR3 DNA sequence: TGTGCCAGCAGCTTGGAACAGGGGTACGAGCAGTACGTC. Translated: CASSLEQGYEQYV.

The J gene is TRBJ2-6, the V gene TRBV4-1; TRBD1 is a possible D gene (6 bases). V lost 1 base to trimming and J lost 8 bases, with 9 bases between them. The CDR3 runs 14 residues. Germline loops: CDR1 MGHRA, CDR2 YSYEKL. In DNA form, the CDR3 reads TGCGCCAGCAGCCAAGGGACAGCGACCAACGTCCTGACTTTC. This sequence encodes CASSQGTATNVLTF.

The chain is built from TRBV11-2 and TRBJ2-1, with 8 bases identical to TRBD1. The V gene end was trimmed by 5 bases and the J gene end by 4 bases; junction bases not matched to a gene: 7. This CDR3 has 15 amino acids. Germline-derived CDR1 and CDR2 are SGHAT and FQNNGV. CDR3 sequence (DNA): TGTGCCAGCAGCCCCCTAGGGACAGGATACAATGAGCAGTTCTTC. Translation gives CASSPLGTGYNEQFF.

V gene TRBV7-9 combines with J gene TRBJ2-1; tentatively, D is TRBD1 (6 bases). This CDR3 region has 14 residues. Trimming left V 2 bases short and J 9 bases short, with 14 bases between. Germline values: CDR1 SEHNR, CDR2 FQNEAQ (reference sequence). CDR3 residues: CASSLRGGPGEQFF. The CDR3 region has the DNA TGTGCCAGCAGCTTAAGAGGGGGACCAGGTGAGCAGTTCTTC.

This clone was detected only a few times. The J gene is TRBJ2-7, the V gene TRBV6-5; TRBD2 agrees at 14 bases. J gave up 5 bases and V 7 bases, and 4 bases lay outside the gene matches. From germline, CDR1 is MNHEY and CDR2 SVGAGI. There are 14 residues in the CDR3. CDR3 residues: CASTGTSGSHEQYF. The CDR3 DNA is TGTGCCAGCACTGGGACTAGCGGGAGCCACGAGCAGTACTTC.

The chain recombines TRBV11-2 with TRBJ1-2, with TRBD1 matching over 7 bases. CDR3 length: 13 amino acids. Germline CDR1 is SGHAT and CDR2 is FQNNGV. The J segment lost 3 bases and the V segment lost 5 bases, leaving 3 bases of the junction unmatched. In DNA form, the CDR3 reads TGTGCCAGCAGCACGACAGGGTACTATGGCTACACCTTC. Protein: CASSTTGYYGYTF.

This clone showed up just a few times. V usage is TRBV7-2 and J usage is TRBJ2-2; 12 bases are a match to TRBD2. This CDR3 is 18 amino acids long. The junction had 4 bases not matched to a gene; V was cut back by 0 bases and J by 2 bases. From germline, CDR1 is SGHTA and CDR2 FQGNSA. In DNA, the CDR3 is TGTGCCAGCAGCTTAGCACCTAGCGGGGGGGGAAACACCGGGGAGCTGTTTTTT. The encoded protein is CASSLAPSGGGNTGELFF.

The chain employs TRBV5-1 and TRBJ1-1, with 8 bases aligning to TRBD1. Trimming removed 1 base from V and 0 bases from J; junction bases left unmatched: 5. The CDR3 has 16 amino acids. Germline values: CDR1 SGHRS, CDR2 YFSETQ. CDR3: CASSLRGQDLNTEAFF. In nucleotides, the CDR3 is TGCGCCAGCAGCTTGCGGGGACAGGACTTGAACACTGAAGCTTTCTTT.

This sequence joins TRBV2 and TRBJ2-1; 12 nucleotides match TRBD2. CDR1 is SNHLY, CDR2 FYNNEI, per germline. The J segment lost 8 bases and the V segment lost 6 bases, leaving 8 bases of the junction unmatched. This CDR3 is 15 amino acids long. The CDR3 nucleotides are TGTGCCAGCAGCATCCTAGCGGGAGGGGGCGATGAGCAGTTCTTC. This translates into CASSILAGGGDEQFF.

CDR3 DNA sequence: TGTGCCACCAGACCGGGACAGGCAAACACCGGGGAGCTGTTTTTT. Encoded protein: CATRPGQANTGELFF. The chain couples TRBV15 to TRBJ2-2; 8 nucleotides line up with TRBD1. This CDR3 is built from 15 residues. With V trimmed by 6 bases and J by 2 bases, 5 bases remained unmatched. The germline V gene encodes CDR1 LNHNV and CDR2 YYDKDF (reference sequence).

V gene TRBV11-2 combines with J gene TRBJ1-4; D unclear. The CDR3 is made up of 12 amino acids. V was pared by 1 base and J by 7 bases, with 4 bases between. CDR1 is SGHAT and CDR2 is FQNNGV in the germline V gene. Here the CDR3 reads CASSLGAEKLFF. The CDR3 DNA follows: TGTGCCAGCAGCTTAGGGGCTGAAAAACTGTTTTTT.

V gene TRBV9 combines with J gene TRBJ1-5; TRBD1 might be the D (5 bases). V was cut by 3 bases and J by 4 bases, with 11 bases left in between. This CDR3 is built from 14 residues. Germline lookup yields CDR1 SGDLS and CDR2 YYNGEE. CDR3 nucleotides: TGTGCCAGCAGCGCGGACATGAGGAATCAGCCCCAGCATTTT. Protein: CASSADMRNQPQHF.

The chain uses TRBV2 and TRBJ1-4, with D tentatively TRBD1 (6 bases). V lost 5 bases and J lost 8, with 18 bases in between. The CDR3 loop spans 15 amino acids. The V gene's germline CDR1 is SNHLY and CDR2 FYNNEI. CDR3 residues: CASSSGYKTGEKLFF. In nucleotides, the CDR3 is TGTGCCAGCAGTTCCGGTTATAAAACAGGGGAAAAACTGTTTTTT.

CDR3 loop: CASSPSGSNQPQHF. The CDR3 DNA sequence: TGTGCCAGCTCACCGAGCGGTAGCAATCAGCCCCAGCATTTT. This chain uses TRBV18 with TRBJ1-5; D is unclear. V dropped 3 bases and J dropped 0 bases, with 6 bases sitting between them. This CDR3 contains 14 residues. Germline V lookup: CDR1 KGHSH, CDR2 LQKENI.

This clone was counted once. V usage is TRBV28 and J usage is TRBJ2-2; the D gene is possibly TRBD1 (6 bases). Per the germline V gene, CDR1 is MDHEN and CDR2 is SYDVKM. This CDR3 contains 13 residues. Trimming shortened V by 5 bases and J by 7 bases, and 11 bases separated the two germline ends. The CDR3 spells CASSPTGLGELFF. The CDR3 region has the DNA TGTGCCAGCAGTCCAACAGGGCTCGGGGAGCTGTTTTTT.

The V call is TRBV5-6, the J call TRBJ1-1; weak D call: TRBD1 (6 bases). Germline CDR1 reads SGHDT; CDR2 reads YYEEEE. The germline V and J ends were trimmed by 6 bases and 2 bases, with 11 bases remaining between them. CDR3 length: 13 amino acids. CDR3 coding DNA: TGTGCCAGCAACCCGACAGGAAACACTGAAGCTTTCTTT. It specifies CASNPTGNTEAFF.

The J gene is TRBJ1-5, the V gene TRBV5-1; 7 bases match TRBD1. CDR3 length: 15 residues. CDR1 is SGHRS, CDR2 YFSETQ, per germline. The ends lost 0 bases at V and 4 bases at J; junction bases unmatched: 4. The CDR3 sequence is CASSLGAGGNQPQHF. In DNA, the CDR3 is TGCGCCAGCAGCTTGGGTGCAGGGGGGAATCAGCCCCAGCATTTT.

The rearrangement links TRBV19 to TRBJ1-1; no firm D call. Germline lookup yields CDR1 LNHDA and CDR2 SQIVND (reference sequence). This CDR3 is built from 13 residues. V lost 3 bases to trimming and J lost 1 base, with 6 bases between them. CDR3 DNA: TGTGCCAGTAGTATGGGCGAGAACACTGAAGCTTTCTTT. Translating it yields CASSMGENTEAFF.

The V gene is TRBV24-1, the J gene TRBJ1-2, with a possible D match to TRBD1 (6 bases). This CDR3 comprises 14 residues. Trimming stripped 2 bases from V and 5 bases from J, with 11 bases between. CDR1 is KGHDR, CDR2 SFDVKD, per germline. This CDR3 reads CATSDSGRGYGYTF. The DNA of the CDR3 is TGTGCCACCAGTGATTCCGGCAGGGGTTATGGCTACACCTTC.